The 11 T cell receptor beta chains given below trace back to one sample, sequenced in a study of T cells in Graves' hyperthyroidism and ophthalmopathy. RNA transcripts served as the template for amplifying TCR beta CDR3 regions. With the HTBI primer set, the TCR CDR3 went through a first round of RT-PCR. MiXCR, applied by TCRdb to the multiplex PCR reads, yields one record per CDR3 protein. The sample includes 300,000 to 350,000 distinct CDR3 sequences, over 15% of them seen just once. The sample comprised blood. The receptor source for this set is a woman aged 50 to 60 with Graves' hyperthyroidism.

The chain couples TRBV20-1 to TRBJ1-6; possible D gene TRBD1, 5 bases. The CDR3 totals 14 residues. Per the germline V gene, CDR1 is DFQATT and CDR2 is SNEGSKA (reference sequence). Between the trimmed V and J ends, which lost 3 bases and 5 bases, there was a span of 11 bases. The CDR3 region is CSARSGTDNSPLHF. CDR3 in DNA: TGCAGTGCTAGGTCCGGGACGGATAATTCACCCCTCCACTTT.

DNA for the CDR3: TGTGCCAGCAGCGTAGTGCCAGGGGGCGGCTACACCTTC. Protein sequence: CASSVVPGGGYTF. The gene calls are TRBV9 and TRBJ1-2; TRBD1 agrees at 8 bases. The germline gives CDR1 SGDLS, CDR2 YYNGEE. The ends lost 0 bases at V and 8 bases at J; junction bases unmatched: 3. This CDR3 is 13 amino acids long.

The chain links TRBV13 to TRBJ1-2, with a tentative D call TRBD1 (5 bases). Germline lookup yields CDR1 PRHDT and CDR2 FYEKMQ (reference sequence). The CDR3 is made up of 16 amino acids. The ends were cut back, 0 bases at V and 0 bases at J, with 11 bases in the middle. CDR3 in DNA: TGTGCCAGCAGCTTAGGAACAGGAGACCCTAACTATGGCTACACCTTC. Translation: CASSLGTGDPNYGYTF.

The V call is TRBV7-6, the J call TRBJ2-2; D might be TRBD1 or TRBD2, each matching 5 bases. Germline CDR1 reads SGHVS; CDR2 reads FNYEAQ. V dropped 5 bases and J dropped 5 bases, with 27 bases sitting between them. CDR3 length: 19 amino acids. The CDR3 loop is CASSRIGRRGFAQTGELFF. CDR3 nucleotide sequence: TGTGCCAGCAGCCGCATAGGCCGTCGGGGCTTCGCTCAAACCGGGGAGCTGTTTTTT. Complete variable domain (other parts from reference TRBV7-6 and TRBJ2-2): GAGVSQSPRYKVTKRGQDVALRCDPISGHVSLYWYRQALGQGPEFLTYFNYEAQQDKSGLPNDRFSAERPEGSISTLTIQRTEQRDSAMYRCASSRIGRRGFAQTGELFFGEGSRLTVL.

In its sample, this clonotype was seen a few times. The chain combines TRBV7-3 with TRBJ2-3; D is perhaps TRBD2 (5 bases). The germline V gene has CDR1 SGHTA and CDR2 FQGTGA. V was pared by 5 bases and J by 0 bases, with 15 bases between. The CDR3 totals 16 residues. The CDR3 region has the DNA TGTGCCAGCAGCCCCTCACTAGTCCTTAGCACAGATACGCAGTATTTT. Amino acid sequence: CASSPSLVLSTDTQYF.

The chain is built from TRBV4-1 and TRBJ2-7; 9 bases map to TRBD1. Per germline, CDR1 MGHRA and CDR2 YSYEKL. V gave up 4 bases and J gave up 3 bases; unmatched junction bases: 7. CDR3 length: 15 residues. This CDR3 reads CASSPLRDRVYEQYF. For the CDR3, the DNA is TGCGCCAGCAGCCCCCTGCGGGACAGGGTCTACGAGCAGTACTTC.

V is TRBV30 and J is TRBJ2-1; 9 positions match TRBD2. The CDR3 covers 14 residues. With V trimmed by 0 bases and J by 7 bases, 4 bases remained unmatched. Germline V gene sequence: CDR1 GTSNPN, CDR2 SVGIG (reference sequence). CDR3 in DNA: TGTGCCTGGAGTGTACTAGCGGGTAATAATGAGCAGTTCTTC. The encoded protein is CAWSVLAGNNEQFF.

This clonotype has only a few counts. The V call is TRBV7-9, the J call TRBJ2-1; a weak D match, TRBD1 (6 bases). Germline values: CDR1 SEHNR, CDR2 FQNEAQ (reference sequence). Trimming pared 1 base from V and 5 bases from J, leaving 9 bases between. The CDR3 is 14 amino acids. The CDR3 region is CASSLGTVDNEQFF. The DNA for the CDR3 is TGTGCCAGCAGCTTAGGGACAGTTGACAATGAGCAGTTCTTC. Drawing the rest from reference TRBV7-9 and TRBJ2-1, the complete variable domain is DTGVSQNPRHKITKRGQNVTFRCDPISEHNRLYWYRQTLGQGPEFLTYFQNEAQLEKSRLLSDRFSAERPKGSFSTLEIQRTEQGDSAMYLCASSLGTVDNEQFFGPGTRLTVL.

This clonotype was recorded at least ten times. This sequence joins TRBV11-2 and TRBJ2-1; a possible D gene is TRBD1 (5 bases). The CDR3 covers 15 residues. Trimming left V 3 bases short and J 0 bases short, with 9 bases between. Looked up from germline, CDR1 is SGHAT and CDR2 is FQNNGV. The CDR3 spells CASSFDSSSYNEQFF. The CDR3 region has the DNA TGTGCCAGCAGCTTCGACAGCAGCTCCTACAATGAGCAGTTCTTC. The full variable domain, rest sourced from reference TRBV11-2 and TRBJ2-1, is EAGVAQSPRYKIIEKRQSVAFWCNPISGHATLYWYQQILGQGPKLLIQFQNNGVVDDSQLPKDRFSAERLKGVDSTLKIQPAKLEDSAVYLCASSFDSSSYNEQFFGPGTRLTVL.

This clonotype came up many times. The chain carries TRBV6-1 and TRBJ1-2, with 9 bases that match TRBD1. The germline gives CDR1 MNHNS, CDR2 SASEGT. This CDR3 spans 14 amino acids. V shed 7 bases and J 8 bases; nucleotides not matched to a gene: 11. CDR3 sequence reads: CASNLGQGLGGYTF. As DNA, the CDR3 is TGTGCCAGCAACCTGGGACAGGGATTAGGGGGCTACACCTTC.

This clonotype was counted at least ten times. The chain has TRBV12-3 or TRBV12-4 and TRBJ1-1; no definite D call. The CDR3 spans 15 residues. The V end was cut by 3 bases, the J end by 1 base, with 12 bases between. CDR3 in amino acids: CASSFWALQNTEAFF. CDR3 sequence (DNA): TGTGCCAGCAGTTTCTGGGCATTACAGAACACTGAAGCTTTCTTT.